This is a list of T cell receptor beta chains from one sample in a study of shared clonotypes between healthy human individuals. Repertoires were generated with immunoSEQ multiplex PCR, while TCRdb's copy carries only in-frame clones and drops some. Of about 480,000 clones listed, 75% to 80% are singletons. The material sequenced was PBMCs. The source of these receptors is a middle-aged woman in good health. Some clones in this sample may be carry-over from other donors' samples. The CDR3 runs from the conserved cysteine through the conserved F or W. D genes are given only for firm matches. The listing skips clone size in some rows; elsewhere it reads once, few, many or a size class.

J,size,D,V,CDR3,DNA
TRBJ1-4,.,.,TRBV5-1,CASSLDGQTNEKLFF,TGCGCCAGCAGCTTGGACGGACAGACTAATGAAAAACTGTTTTTT
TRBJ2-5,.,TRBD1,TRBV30,CAWRWTGEETQYF,TGTGCCTGGAGGTGGACAGGGGAAGAGACCCAGTACTTC
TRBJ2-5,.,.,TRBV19,CASSRARAGETQYF,TGTGCCAGTAGTAGGGCCAGGGCGGGAGAGACCCAGTACTTC
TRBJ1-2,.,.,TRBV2,CASREGGRSPGHGYTF,TGTGCCAGCAGGGAGGGGGGTCGGTCTCCGGGTCATGGCTACACCTTC
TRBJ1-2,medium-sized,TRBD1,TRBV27,CASSLGTGGAVGGYTF,TGTGCCAGCAGTTTGGGGACAGGGGGCGCAGTAGGGGGCTACACCTTC
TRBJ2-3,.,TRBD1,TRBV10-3,CAIDPGQGRNTQYF,TGTGCCATTGATCCGGGACAGGGACGAAATACGCAGTATTTT
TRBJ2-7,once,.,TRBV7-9,CASSLARRLVAHEQYF,TGTGCCAGCAGCTTAGCGAGGCGACTAGTCGCACACGAGCAGTACTTC
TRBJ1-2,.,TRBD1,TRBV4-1,CASSHQGQGRPPNYGYTF,TGCGCCAGCAGCCACCAGGGACAGGGGAGACCCCCTAACTATGGCTACACCTTC
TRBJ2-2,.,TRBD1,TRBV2,CASSVRQGVSGELFF,TGTGCCAGCAGTGTAAGACAGGGGGTTTCCGGGGAGCTGTTTTTT
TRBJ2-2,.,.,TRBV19,CATSPLREGTGELFF,TGTGCCACTAGCCCATTGCGGGAAGGCACCGGGGAGCTGTTTTTT
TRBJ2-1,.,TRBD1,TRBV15,CATSKGGTGSRYNEQFF,TGTGCCACCTCCAAGGGGGGGACAGGGTCAAGGTACAATGAGCAGTTCTTC
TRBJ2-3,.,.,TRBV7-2,CASSLNSYPDTQYF,TGTGCCAGCAGCTTAAACTCTTATCCAGATACGCAGTATTTT
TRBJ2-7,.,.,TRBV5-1,CASSETPIYEQYF,TGCGCCAGCAGCGAGACTCCGATCTACGAGCAGTACTTC
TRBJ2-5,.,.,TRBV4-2,CASSQGRQETQYF,TGTGCCAGCAGCCAAGGGCGGCAAGAGACCCAGTACTTC
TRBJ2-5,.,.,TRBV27,CASSPTGLQETQYF,TGTGCCAGCAGCCCGACAGGTCTTCAAGAGACCCAGTACTTC
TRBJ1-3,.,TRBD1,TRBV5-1,CASSYTGATGEEVIYF,TGCGCCAGCAGCTATACAGGGGCCACCGGTGAGGAGGTCATATATTTT
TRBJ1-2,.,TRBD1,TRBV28,CASRGSRDRDYGYTF,TGTGCCAGCAGGGGTTCCCGGGACAGGGACTATGGCTACACCTTC
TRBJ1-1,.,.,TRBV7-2,CASKNGGSNTEAFF,TGTGCCAGCAAGAACGGGGGCTCGAACACTGAAGCTTTCTTT
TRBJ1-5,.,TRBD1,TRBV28,CASRLGQGGQPQHF,TGTGCCAGCAGGTTGGGACAGGGTGGTCAGCCCCAGCATTTT
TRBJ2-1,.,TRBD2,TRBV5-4,CASSLSVGGYLAGGLNEQFF,TGTGCCAGCAGCTTAAGTGTAGGGGGGTATCTAGCGGGAGGTCTCAATGAGCAGTTCTTC
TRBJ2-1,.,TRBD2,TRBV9,CASSVEGLAGGSSYNEQFF,TGTGCCAGCAGCGTAGAGGGGCTAGCGGGGGGTAGCTCCTACAATGAGCAGTTCTTC
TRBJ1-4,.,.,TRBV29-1,CSARLGTNEKLFF,TGCAGCGCCAGACTCGGGACTAATGAAAAACTGTTTTTT
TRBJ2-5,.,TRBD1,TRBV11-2,CASSLDRGQETQYF,TGTGCCAGCAGCCTTGACAGGGGCCAAGAGACCCAGTACTTC
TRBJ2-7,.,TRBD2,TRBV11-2,CASSLSRLAATSYEQYF,TGTGCCAGCAGCCTATCCAGACTAGCGGCTACCTCCTACGAGCAGTACTTC
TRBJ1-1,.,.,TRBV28,CATEDRVTEAFF,TGTGCCACGGAGGATAGGGTCACTGAAGCTTTCTTT
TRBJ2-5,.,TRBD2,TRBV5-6,CASSLASAARGLAEQYF,TGTGCCAGCAGCTTGGCTTCAGCGGCTAGGGGACTAGCAGAGCAGTACTTC
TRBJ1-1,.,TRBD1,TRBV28,CASSERGRWDPEAFF,TGTGCCAGCAGTGAAAGGGGGCGCTGGGATCCTGAAGCTTTCTTT
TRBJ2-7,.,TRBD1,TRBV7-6,CASSLAPGTGIYEQYF,TGTGCCAGCAGCTTAGCGCCTGGGACAGGGATTTACGAGCAGTACTTC
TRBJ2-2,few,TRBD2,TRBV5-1,CASSLGTSTGELFF,TGCGCCAGCAGCTTGGGGACTAGCACCGGGGAGCTGTTTTTT
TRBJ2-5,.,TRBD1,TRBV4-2,CASSQDGTGLETQYF,TGTGCCAGCAGCCAAGATGGGACAGGGCTAGAGACCCAGTACTTC
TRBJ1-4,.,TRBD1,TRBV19,CASTTGGHEKLFF,TGTGCCAGTACTACAGGGGGCCATGAAAAACTGTTTTTT
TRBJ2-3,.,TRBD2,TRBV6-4,CASSDSISAGRAVYTDTQYF,TGTGCCAGCAGTGACTCGATATCGGCAGGGAGGGCGGTTTACACAGATACGCAGTATTTT
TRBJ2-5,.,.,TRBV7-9,CASSSKKDRWETQYF,TGTGCCAGCAGCTCGAAGAAAGACAGGTGGGAGACCCAGTACTTC
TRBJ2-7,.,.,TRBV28,CASSLGQYEQYF,TGTGCCAGCAGTCTTGGACAGTACGAGCAGTACTTC
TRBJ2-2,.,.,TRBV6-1,CASSEGTFTGELFF,TGTGCCAGCAGTGAAGGGACTTTCACCGGGGAGCTGTTTTTT
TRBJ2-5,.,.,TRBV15,CATSRDAPGTLGEQYF,TGTGCCACCAGCAGAGATGCCCCTGGGACCCTTGGGGAGCAGTACTTC
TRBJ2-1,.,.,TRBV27,CASSLSDGNEQFF,TGTGCCAGCAGTTTATCCGACGGTAATGAGCAGTTCTTC
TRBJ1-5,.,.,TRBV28,CASRRGGGNQPQHF,TGTGCCAGCAGAAGGGGGGGCGGCAATCAGCCCCAGCATTTT
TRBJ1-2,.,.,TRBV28,CASSLYGEGYTF,TGTGCCAGCAGTTTATACGGGGAAGGCTACACCTTC
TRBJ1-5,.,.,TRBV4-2,CASSQSAGASNQPQHF,TGTGCCAGCAGCCAATCCGCGGGGGCGAGCAATCAGCCCCAGCATTTT
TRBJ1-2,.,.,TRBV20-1,CSATPTYGYTF,TGCAGTGCTACTCCCACCTATGGCTACACCTTC
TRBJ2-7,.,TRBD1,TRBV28,CASSDPRGQGDEQYF,TGTGCCAGCAGTGACCCGAGGGGACAGGGGGACGAGCAGTACTTC
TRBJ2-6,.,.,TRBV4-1,CASSQAPAGLNVLTF,TGCGCCAGCAGCCAAGCCCCGGCGGGGTTAAACGTCCTGACTTTC
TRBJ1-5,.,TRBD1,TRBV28,CASSNRGQGNQPQHF,TGTGCCAGCAGCAACCGGGGACAGGGGAATCAGCCCCAGCATTTT
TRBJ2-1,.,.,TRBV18,CASSPSERSSYNEQFF,TGTGCCAGCTCACCATCAGAGCGAAGCTCCTACAATGAGCAGTTCTTC
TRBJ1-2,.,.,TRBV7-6,CASSLGGSYGYTF,TGTGCCAGCAGCTTAGGTGGGAGCTATGGCTACACCTTC
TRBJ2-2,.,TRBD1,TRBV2,CASSESGTANTGELFF,TGTGCCAGCAGTGAATCGGGGACAGCCAACACCGGGGAGCTGTTTTTT
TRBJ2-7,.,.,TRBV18,CASSPTGPNLQEQYF,TGTGCCAGCTCACCAACGGGCCCCAACCTACAGGAGCAGTACTTC
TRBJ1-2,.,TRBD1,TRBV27,CASSLRGQGGGYTF,TGTGCCAGCAGTTTAAGGGGACAGGGAGGGGGCTACACCTTC
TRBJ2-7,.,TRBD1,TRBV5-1,CASSSGQGFHEQYF,TGCGCCAGCAGTTCGGGACAGGGCTTCCACGAGCAGTACTTC